What follows are 15 T cell receptor beta chains derived from one specimen sequenced in a study of Ad26.COV2.S vaccination and SARS-CoV-2 variants. Method: immunoSEQ multiplex PCR; TCRdb's copy keeps in-frame clones and lacks some. Of approximately 340,000 clones detected, around 90% appear once; the ten largest clones hold around 4.2%. The sample consisted of peripheral blood, taken after recovery from COVID-19. These TCRs come from a human donor who had recovered from COVID-19.

This chain connects TRBV6-6 to TRBJ1-1; a weak D match, TRBD1 (5 bases). Germline CDR1 is MNHNY and CDR2 is SVGAGI (reference sequence). Trimming removed 6 bases from V and 3 bases from J, with 17 bases in between. The CDR3 length is 15 residues. The CDR3 nucleotides are TGTGCCAGCAGGCCCGAAGGGACGGCTGACACTGAAGCTTTCTTT. This encodes CASRPEGTADTEAFF.

The chain has TRBV2 and TRBJ1-4, with a possible D match to TRBD1 (6 bases). This CDR3 spans 13 amino acids. Germline CDR1 and CDR2: SNHLY and FYNNEI. Trimming took off 4 bases at V and 8 bases at J, with 11 bases between the two ends. The CDR3, as DNA: TGTGCCAGCAGTGGGACAGCAAGGGAAAAACTGTTTTTT. It specifies CASSGTAREKLFF.

The chain combines TRBV7-6 with TRBJ2-3; D gene ambiguous. The V gene lost 1 base and the J gene lost 4 bases, with 9 bases spanning the gap. Germline CDR1 and CDR2: SGHVS and FNYEAQ. CDR3 length equals 14 residues. CDR3 coding DNA: TGTGCCAGCAGCTTAGTTACTGGGGCAGATACGCAGTATTTT. It specifies CASSLVTGADTQYF.

This rearrangement joins TRBV20-1 to TRBJ1-2; 9 nucleotides align to TRBD1. Germline V gene lookup returns CDR1 DFQATT and CDR2 SNEGSKA (reference sequence). The CDR3 sequence is 14 residues long. V dropped 3 bases and J dropped 6; count of bases not matched to a gene: 8. The CDR3 DNA reads TGCAGTGCTAGTAGGGACAGGGTATTTGATGGCTACACCTTC. Translated, it gives CSASRDRVFDGYTF.

The chain employs TRBV19 and TRBJ2-3; D possibly matches TRBD1 or TRBD2 (5 bases each). The CDR3 consists of 15 residues. V dropped 7 bases and J dropped 0 bases, with 14 bases sitting between them. Germline CDR1 is LNHDA and CDR2 is SQIVND (reference sequence). The CDR3 loop reads CASKTIGGSTDTQYF. CDR3 nucleotides: TGTGCCAGTAAGACAATTGGGGGTAGCACAGATACGCAGTATTTT.

This sequence joins TRBV5-6 and TRBJ1-1; no firm D call. V was trimmed by 1 base and J by 1 base, leaving 8 bases between them. The CDR3 is 14 amino acids. Germline lookup yields CDR1 SGHDT and CDR2 YYEEEE. Written as DNA, the CDR3 is TGTGCCAGCAGCTTGTCACTAAGGAACACTGAAGCTTTCTTT. It encodes CASSLSLRNTEAFF.

The chain joins TRBV3-1 (or the pseudogene TRBV3-2) to TRBJ1-1; 7 positions agree with TRBD1. This CDR3 comprises 14 residues. The V gene end was trimmed by 1 base and the J gene end by 4 bases; junction bases not matched to a gene: 3. Germline CDR1 is LGHDT and CDR2 is YNNKEL (reference sequence). The CDR3 nucleotides read TGTGCCAGCAGCCAAGCCTCAGGGGGCACTGAAGCTTTCTTT. Translating it yields CASSQASGGTEAFF.

The chain links TRBV5-1 to TRBJ2-7; a possible D gene is TRBD2 (5 bases). This CDR3 comprises 15 residues. Between the trimmed V and J ends, which lost 4 bases and 0 bases, there was a span of 14 bases. The germline V gene encodes CDR1 SGHRS and CDR2 YFSETQ. The CDR3 region has the DNA TGCGCCAGCAGCCACGGGGAAAGCGTCTCCTACGAGCAGTACTTC. This codes for CASSHGESVSYEQYF.

The chain links TRBV6-1 to TRBJ1-5; weak D call: TRBD1 (5 bases). Trimming took 3 bases from V and 5 from J, leaving 14 bases between them. The CDR3 totals 15 residues. Germline CDR1 reads MNHNS; CDR2 reads SASEGT. This CDR3 is CASSEVWQGDQPQHF. The CDR3 bases are TGTGCCAGCAGTGAGGTATGGCAGGGTGATCAGCCCCAGCATTTT.

The chain is built from TRBV7-2 and TRBJ2-1, with D perhaps matching TRBD1 (5 bases). CDR3 size: 11 residues. Trimming removed 5 bases at V and 10 bases at J, with 9 bases between. Germline lookup yields CDR1 SGHTA and CDR2 FQGNSA. The CDR3 reads CASSTYREQFF. The CDR3 nucleotides are TGTGCCAGCAGCACTTACAGGGAGCAGTTCTTC.

The chain is built from TRBV6-2 or TRBV6-3 and TRBJ2-1, with TRBD1 matching over 9 bases. CDR1 and CDR2 from the germline V gene are MNHEY and SVGEGT. This CDR3 comprises 14 residues. J gave up 10 bases and V 5 bases, and 9 bases lay outside the gene matches. CDR3 nucleotide sequence: TGTGCCAGCAGTAAACCGGGACAGGGTGGCGAGCAGTTCTTC. Translated: CASSKPGQGGEQFF.

J is TRBJ1-5 and V is TRBV2, with a possible D match to TRBD1 (5 bases). The germline V gene encodes CDR1 SNHLY and CDR2 FYNNEI. Trimming stripped 4 bases from V and 0 bases from J, with 10 bases between. This CDR3 has 15 residues. The CDR3 here is CASSATGFSNQPQHF. CDR3 DNA sequence: TGTGCCAGCAGTGCTACAGGTTTTAGCAATCAGCCCCAGCATTTT. Complete variable domain (other parts from reference TRBV2 and TRBJ1-5): EPEVTQTPSHQVTQMGQEVILRCVPISNHLYFYWYRQILGQKVEFLVSFYNNEISEKSEIFDDQFSVERPDGSNFTLKIRSTKLEDSAMYFCASSATGFSNQPQHFGDGTRLSIL.

The chain is built from TRBV5-4 and TRBJ2-2; the D is unclear. V was cut by 2 bases and J by 8 bases, with 10 bases left in between. The CDR3 covers 13 residues. Germline V lookup: CDR1 SGHNT, CDR2 YYREEE (reference sequence). CDR3 bases: TGTGCCAGCAGCTTAGTGGTGGCAGGGGAGCTGTTTTTT. It is translated as CASSLVVAGELFF. The full variable domain, with the rest looked up from reference TRBV5-4 and TRBJ2-2, is ETGVTQSPTHLIKTRGQQVTLRCSSQSGHNTVSWYQQALGQGPQFIFQYYREEENGRGNFPPRFSGLQFPNYSSELNVNALELDDSALYLCASSLVVAGELFFGEGSRLTVL.

Concerning this clone: The sample contains more than one DNA sequence encoding this CDR3. The V and J genes are TRBV4-1 and TRBJ2-5; the D call may be TRBD1 or TRBD2 (5 bases each). Looked up from germline, CDR1 is MGHRA and CDR2 is YSYEKL. The CDR3 is 15 residues long. The V gene lost 0 bases and the J gene lost 1 base, with 9 bases spanning the gap. CDR3 region: CASSQDGGGQETQYF. The CDR3 DNA reads as TGCGCCAGCAGCCAAGATGGTGGGGGCCAAGAGACCCAGTACTTC.

This chain connects TRBV2 to TRBJ2-3; 13 positions match TRBD2. Germline V gene data show CDR1 as SNHLY and CDR2 as FYNNEI. The CDR3 is made up of 14 amino acids. The junction had 8 bases not matched to a gene; V was cut back by 8 bases and J by 9 bases. The CDR3 nucleotides read TGTGCCAGCCGGGGGACTAGCGGGGCCGGGACGCAGTATTTT. This codes for CASRGTSGAGTQYF.